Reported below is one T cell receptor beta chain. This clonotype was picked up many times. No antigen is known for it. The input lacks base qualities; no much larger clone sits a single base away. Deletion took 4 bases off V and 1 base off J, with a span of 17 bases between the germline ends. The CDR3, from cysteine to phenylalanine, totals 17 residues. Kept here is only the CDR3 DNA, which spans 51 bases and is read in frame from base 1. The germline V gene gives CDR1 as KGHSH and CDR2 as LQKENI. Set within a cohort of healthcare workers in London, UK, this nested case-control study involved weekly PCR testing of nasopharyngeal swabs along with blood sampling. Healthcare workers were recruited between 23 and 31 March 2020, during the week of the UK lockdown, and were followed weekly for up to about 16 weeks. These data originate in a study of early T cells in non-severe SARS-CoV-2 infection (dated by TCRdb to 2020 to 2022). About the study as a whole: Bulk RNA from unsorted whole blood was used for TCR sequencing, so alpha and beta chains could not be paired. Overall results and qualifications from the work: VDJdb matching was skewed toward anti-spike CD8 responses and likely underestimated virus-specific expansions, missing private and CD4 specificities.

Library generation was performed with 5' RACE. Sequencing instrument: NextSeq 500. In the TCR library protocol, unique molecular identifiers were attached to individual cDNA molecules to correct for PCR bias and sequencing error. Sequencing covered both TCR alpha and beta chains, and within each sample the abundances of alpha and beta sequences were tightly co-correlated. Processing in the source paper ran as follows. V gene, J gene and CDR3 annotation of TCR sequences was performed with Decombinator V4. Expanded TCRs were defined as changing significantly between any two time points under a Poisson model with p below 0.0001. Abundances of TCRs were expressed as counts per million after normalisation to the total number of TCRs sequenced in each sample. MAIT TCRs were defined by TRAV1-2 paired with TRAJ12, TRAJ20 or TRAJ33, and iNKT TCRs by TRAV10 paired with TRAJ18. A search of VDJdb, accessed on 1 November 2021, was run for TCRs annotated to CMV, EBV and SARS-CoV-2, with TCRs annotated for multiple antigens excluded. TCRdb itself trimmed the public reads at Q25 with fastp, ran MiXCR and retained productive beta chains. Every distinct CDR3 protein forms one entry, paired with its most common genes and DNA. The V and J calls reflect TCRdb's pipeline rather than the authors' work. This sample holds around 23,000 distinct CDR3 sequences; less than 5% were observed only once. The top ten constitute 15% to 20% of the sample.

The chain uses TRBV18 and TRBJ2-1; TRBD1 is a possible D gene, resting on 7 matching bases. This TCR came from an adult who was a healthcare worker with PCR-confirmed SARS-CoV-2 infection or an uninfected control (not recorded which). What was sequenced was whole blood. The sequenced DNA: TGTGCCAGCTCACGCCCTGGAGGGGGCCTATCCTACAATGAGCAGTTCTTC. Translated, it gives CASSRPGGGLSYNEQFF.